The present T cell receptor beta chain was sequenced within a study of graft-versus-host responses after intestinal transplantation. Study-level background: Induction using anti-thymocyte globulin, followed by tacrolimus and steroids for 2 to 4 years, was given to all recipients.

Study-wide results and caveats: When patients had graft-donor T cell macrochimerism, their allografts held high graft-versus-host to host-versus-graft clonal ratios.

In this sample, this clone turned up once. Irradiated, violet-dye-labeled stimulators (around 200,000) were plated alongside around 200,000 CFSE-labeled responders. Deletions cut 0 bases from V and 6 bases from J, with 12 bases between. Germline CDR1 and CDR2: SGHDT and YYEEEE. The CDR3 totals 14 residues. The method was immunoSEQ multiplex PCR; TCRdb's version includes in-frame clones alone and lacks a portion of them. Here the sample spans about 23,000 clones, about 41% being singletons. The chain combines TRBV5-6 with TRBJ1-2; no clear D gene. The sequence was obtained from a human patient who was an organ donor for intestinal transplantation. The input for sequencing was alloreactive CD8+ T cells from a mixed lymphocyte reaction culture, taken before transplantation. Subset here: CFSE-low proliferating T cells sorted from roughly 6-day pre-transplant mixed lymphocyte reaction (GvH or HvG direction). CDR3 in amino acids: CASSLAFGPDGYTF. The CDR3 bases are TGTGCCAGCAGCTTGGCTTTTGGGCCGGATGGCTACACCTTC.